In its sample, the clone carrying this T cell receptor (beta chain) was seen a few times. The length of the CDR3 is 13 residues. V lost 6 bases and J 6 bases, leaving 13 bases between the germline ends. TCRdb reprocessed the reads with MiXCR, giving one entry per CDR3 protein. The sample holds under 850,000 distinct CDR3 sequences, 35% to 45% seen once. The sample is drawn from a study of T cell repertoires in cytomegalovirus infection. Study-level information: Signatures in public TCR beta sequences pointed to both CMV infection and matching HLA type.

This receptor was obtained from a human donor in good health (CMV status not recorded). Some clones in this sample may be carry-over from other donors' samples. Source material: PBMCs. This chain uses TRBV12-3 or TRBV12-4 with TRBJ2-3, with D tentatively TRBD1 (6 bases). CDR3 sequence: CASRPQGTDTQYF. Written as DNA, the CDR3 is TGTGCCAGCAGACCACAGGGAACGGATACGCAGTATTTT.